The 20 T cell receptor beta chains reported below all come from one sample, sequenced in a study of OX40 agonist ivuxolimab in advanced cancers. Profiled with immunoSEQ multiplex PCR; TCRdb holds only in-frame clones, not every one. The sample lists about 70,000 clones; about 81% were seen once. Here the sequenced sample was CD4+ or CD8+ T cells sorted from blood, taken in a trial of the OX40 agonist ivuxolimab. These receptors were taken from an adult with an advanced solid tumor such as melanoma, head and neck, liver or kidney cancer.

The chain carries TRBV9 and TRBJ2-3, with 9 bases lining up with TRBD2. This CDR3 spans 15 amino acids. Germline V gene sequence: CDR1 SGDLS, CDR2 YYNGEE. The V segment lost 4 bases and the J segment 3 bases; nucleotides outside the gene matches: 6. CDR3 DNA: TGTGCCAGCAGCATCGGACTAGCGTCAACAGATACGCAGTATTTT. This sequence encodes CASSIGLASTDTQYF.

The chain carries TRBV6-5 and TRBJ1-1; D gene unclear. Germline V gene sequence: CDR1 MNHEY, CDR2 SVGAGI. Deletions cut 2 bases from V and 8 bases from J, with 12 bases between. This CDR3 is 13 amino acids long. The CDR3, as DNA: TGTGCCAGCAGTTACGTCCCCAAAAGGGAAGCTTTCTTT. Amino acids: CASSYVPKREAFF.

The gene calls are TRBV19 and TRBJ2-2; D unresolved. The CDR3 is made up of 13 amino acids. The V gene lost 6 bases and the J gene lost 9 bases, with 14 bases spanning the gap. Germline CDR1 reads LNHDA; CDR2 reads SQIVND (reference sequence). Here the CDR3 DNA reads TGTGCCAGTAGACCCCTATCTAGGAGGGAGCTGTTTTTT. Translation: CASRPLSRRELFF.

This clone appeared once. V and J are TRBV7-9 and TRBJ2-1; D is uncertain. The germline V gene has CDR1 SEHNR and CDR2 FQNEAQ (reference sequence). The CDR3 runs to 12 residues. V was clipped by 1 base and J by 10 bases, with 8 bases between them. This chain's CDR3 is CASSLDSGEQFF. CDR3 nucleotide sequence: TGTGCCAGCAGCTTAGATTCTGGCGAGCAGTTCTTC.

The V call is TRBV5-1, the J call TRBJ2-5; D might be TRBD1 (7 bases). V lost 0 bases, J lost 2 bases, and 20 bases lay in between. Germline V gene lookup returns CDR1 SGHRS and CDR2 YFSETQ. The CDR3 loop spans 18 amino acids. The CDR3 DNA sequence: TGCGCCAGCAGCTTGGACCCTCCGACAGGGAGGCCTCAAGAGACCCAGTACTTC. This encodes CASSLDPPTGRPQETQYF.

V gene TRBV7-3 combines with J gene TRBJ2-3; D might be TRBD2 (6 bases). V was clipped by 4 bases and J by 7 bases, with 12 bases between them. The CDR3 has 13 residues. Looked up from germline, CDR1 is SGHTA and CDR2 is FQGTGA. The CDR3 here is CASSSGLGNTQYF. Here the CDR3 DNA reads TGTGCCAGCAGCTCGGGACTGGGGAATACGCAGTATTTT.

This clone occurred a few times. The chain employs TRBV5-1 and TRBJ1-2, with 7 bases that match TRBD1. Germline V gene sequence: CDR1 SGHRS, CDR2 YFSETQ. V lost 2 bases to trimming and J lost 5 bases; unmatched junction nucleotides: 6. The CDR3 is 14 amino acids. CDR3 bases: TGCGCCAGCAGCTTAGAGGGGGCGCTGTATGGCTACACCTTC. Translation gives CASSLEGALYGYTF.

The chain couples TRBV19 to TRBJ2-5, with 9 bases identical to TRBD2. Germline values: CDR1 LNHDA, CDR2 SQIVND (reference sequence). Trimming at V came to 1 base and at J to 4 bases, leaving 7 bases not matched to a gene. The CDR3 spans 16 residues. The CDR3 loop reads CASSIVGGGVRETQYF. The DNA of the CDR3 is TGTGCCAGTAGTATAGTTGGCGGGGGGGTTCGAGAGACCCAGTACTTC. The whole variable domain, filled in from reference TRBV19 and TRBJ2-5, reads DGGITQSPKYLFRKEGQNVTLSCEQNLNHDAMYWYRQDPGQGLRLIYYSQIVNDFQKGDIAEGYSVSREKKESFPLTVTSAQKNPTAFYLCASSIVGGGVRETQYFGPGTRLLVL.

The chain joins TRBV5-1 to TRBJ2-2; 10 bases agree with TRBD2. Germline CDR1 reads SGHRS; CDR2 reads YFSETQ. This CDR3 is 15 amino acids long. V trimming: 5 bases; J trimming: 6 bases; junction bases outside the gene matches: 7. The CDR3 DNA reads TGCGCCAGCAGGACGACTAGCGGGTTCTCCGGGGAGCTGTTTTTT. This gives the protein CASRTTSGFSGELFF.

The rearrangement uses TRBV10-3 and TRBJ1-1; D not resolved. CDR1 ENHRY and CDR2 SYGVKD come from the germline V gene. The CDR3 is 14 residues long. The V end lost 1 base, the J end lost 1 base, and 7 bases lay between the germline ends. In nucleotides, the CDR3 is TGTGCCATCAGTGAGTTCGGGAGGAACACTGAAGCTTTCTTT. This codes for CAISEFGRNTEAFF.

The chain links TRBV6-1 to TRBJ1-5, with D possibly TRBD1 on 5 matching bases. The CDR3 length is 12 residues. Germline V gene sequence: CDR1 MNHNS, CDR2 SASEGT. Trimming left V 10 bases short and J 7 bases short, with 14 bases between. The CDR3 is CATDSSRQPQHF. Here the CDR3 DNA reads TGTGCCACCGACAGTTCTCGCCAGCCCCAGCATTTT.

CDR3 sequence reads: CASSLTAGKAFF. The DNA of the CDR3 is TGTGCCAGCAGTTTAACGGCAGGGAAAGCTTTCTTT. J is TRBJ1-1 and V is TRBV27, with D perhaps TRBD1 (5 bases). The germline V gene has CDR1 MNHEY and CDR2 SMNVEV (reference sequence). This CDR3 spans 12 amino acids. Trimming removed 2 bases at V and 9 bases at J, with 10 bases between.

This clone appeared a single time. The chain links TRBV4-1 to TRBJ1-2, with a tentative D call TRBD1 (5 bases). Germline CDR1 is MGHRA and CDR2 is YSYEKL. This CDR3 region has 14 residues. V shed 0 bases and J shed 8 bases, with 13 bases lying between them. The CDR3 bases are TGCGCCAGCAGCCAAGACTCTTCAGGGTGGGGCTACACCTTC. Translating it yields CASSQDSSGWGYTF.

The CDR3 region is CASKRERSTDTQYF. The CDR3 DNA is TGTGCCAGTAAGCGGGAGAGAAGCACAGATACGCAGTATTTT. V is TRBV19 and J is TRBJ2-3, with 8 bases fitting TRBD2. The length of the CDR3 is 14 residues. V shed 7 bases and J 0 bases; nucleotides not matched to a gene: 3. Germline-derived CDR1 and CDR2 are LNHDA and SQIVND (reference sequence).

This rearrangement joins TRBV5-1 to TRBJ2-5; 9 positions agree with TRBD1. Germline lookup yields CDR1 SGHRS and CDR2 YFSETQ. The CDR3 is made up of 14 amino acids. The ends lost 6 bases at V and 5 bases at J; junction bases unmatched: 8. The CDR3 region has the DNA TGCGCCAGCATTCTAGGGACAGGGTCGGAGACCCAGTACTTC. This translates into CASILGTGSETQYF.

CDR3 sequence: CASSAAMGGETQYF. CDR3 DNA sequence: TGTGCCAGCAGCGCGGCCATGGGGGGAGAGACCCAGTACTTC. The chain uses TRBV9 and TRBJ2-5; D might be TRBD2 (6 bases). In germline, CDR1 is SGDLS, CDR2 YYNGEE. V shed 3 bases and J shed 4 bases, with 13 bases lying between them. The CDR3 spans 14 residues.

This clone was observed a few times. V is TRBV18 and J is TRBJ2-5; D is ambiguous. Per the germline V gene, CDR1 is KGHSH and CDR2 is LQKENI. The CDR3 consists of 14 residues. V was cut by 1 base and J by 4 bases, with 10 bases left in between. CDR3 sequence: CASSPQGSRETQYF. Written as DNA, the CDR3 is TGTGCCAGCTCACCACAGGGCTCGAGAGAGACCCAGTACTTC.

This clone was seen only once. The chain recombines TRBV9 with TRBJ2-1, with TRBD2 matching over 7 bases. In germline, CDR1 is SGDLS, CDR2 YYNGEE. J lost 2 bases, V lost 0 bases, and 5 bases had no gene match. The CDR3 runs 16 residues. CDR3 DNA: TGTGCCAGCAGCGTAGCTCTTGCGGGAGCCTACAATGAGCAGTTCTTC. This gives the protein CASSVALAGAYNEQFF.

The chain employs TRBV7-9 and TRBJ2-3; 8 positions agree with TRBD2. Germline values: CDR1 SEHNR, CDR2 FQNEAQ (reference sequence). With 5 bases clipped from V and 5 bases from J, the junction kept 9 bases outside the gene matches. The CDR3 totals 15 residues. CDR3 nucleotides: TGTGCCAGCAGCCTAGGACTAGCCGGGGGAGATACGCAGTATTTT. Protein: CASSLGLAGGDTQYF. The complete variable domain, with remaining parts taken from reference TRBV7-9 and TRBJ2-3, reads DTGVSQNPRHKITKRGQNVTFRCDPISEHNRLYWYRQTLGQGPEFLTYFQNEAQLEKSRLLSDRFSAERPKGSFSTLEIQRTEQGDSAMYLCASSLGLAGGDTQYFGPGTRLTVL.

The sample holds one count of this clone. The chain carries TRBV7-9 and TRBJ2-5; D unresolved. In germline, CDR1 is SEHNR, CDR2 FQNEAQ (reference sequence). V lost 5 bases and J lost 7, with 14 bases in between. The CDR3 has 13 residues. DNA of the CDR3: TGTGCCAGCAGCCCTCTAGGAACGGGGACCCAGTACTTC. This codes for CASSPLGTGTQYF.